One sample yielded the 26 T cell receptor beta chains listed below, sequenced in a study of cytotoxic CD8 clonotypes in ibrutinib-treated CLL. Method: immunoSEQ multiplex PCR; TCRdb's copy keeps in-frame clones and lacks some. The sample lists more than 200,000 clones, around 75% occurring once. The sample was PBMCs, taken after 12 months of ibrutinib treatment. All receptors derive from a human donor with chronic lymphocytic leukemia.

The chain recombines TRBV5-1 with TRBJ1-2; perhaps TRBD1 as D (6 bases). Per the germline V gene, CDR1 is SGHRS and CDR2 is YFSETQ. The V and J ends lost 2 bases and 4 bases respectively, with 9 bases between them. CDR3 size: 13 residues. The chain's CDR3 is CASSLNRVYGYTF. In DNA form, the CDR3 reads TGCGCCAGCAGCTTAAACAGGGTCTATGGCTACACCTTC.

There are a few counts of this clone. The chain uses TRBV2 and TRBJ1-1; D might be TRBD1 (6 bases). This CDR3 is built from 14 residues. Germline CDR1 SNHLY, CDR2 FYNNEI. The V and J ends lost 6 bases and 0 bases respectively, with 11 bases between them. The CDR3 sequence: CASRRTDMNTEAFF. The CDR3 coding sequence is TGTGCCAGCAGACGGACAGATATGAACACTGAAGCTTTCTTT.

V gene TRBV5-1 combines with J gene TRBJ2-1; D is possibly TRBD1 or TRBD2 (7 bases each). V dropped 4 bases and J dropped 0 bases, with 11 bases sitting between them. The CDR3 runs 15 residues. CDR1 SGHRS and CDR2 YFSETQ come from the germline V gene. CDR3 bases: TGCGCCAGCAGCCAGGGGGGGAGCTCCTACAATGAGCAGTTCTTC. This gives the protein CASSQGGSSYNEQFF.

The chain joins TRBV4-3 to TRBJ2-1; D possibly corresponds to TRBD2 (5 bases). V shed 3 bases and J shed 5 bases, with 11 bases lying between them. The CDR3 contains 14 residues. Germline V gene lookup returns CDR1 LGHNA and CDR2 YSLEER. The CDR3 nucleotides are TGCGCCAGCAGCCAGAGATTTAGCGACAATGAGCAGTTCTTC. It specifies CASSQRFSDNEQFF.

This clone was detected a few times. V and J are TRBV30 and TRBJ1-5; possibly TRBD1 for D (6 bases). Per germline, CDR1 GTSNPN and CDR2 SVGIG (reference sequence). The CDR3 contains 16 residues. The V and J ends lost 2 bases and 0 bases respectively, with 14 bases between them. DNA for the CDR3: TGTGCCTGGAGTCCCCCCGGGACACCTAGCAATCAGCCCCAGCATTTT. Its protein is CAWSPPGTPSNQPQHF.

This clone turned up a few times. The chain uses TRBV30 and TRBJ1-2; D unresolved. The CDR3 contains 10 residues. CDR1 and CDR2 (germline): GTSNPN, SVGIG (reference sequence). Deletions cut 3 bases from V and 8 bases from J, with 7 bases between. CDR3 sequence (DNA): TGTGCCTGGAGAACCGGGGGCTACACCTTC. Its translation: CAWRTGGYTF. The variable domain in full, completed from reference TRBV30 and TRBJ1-2, reads SQTIHQWPATLVQPVGSPLSLECTVEGTSNPNLYWYRQAAGRGLQLLFYSVGIGQISSEVPQNLSASRPQDRQFILSSKKLLLSDSGFYLCAWRTGGYTFGSGTRLTVV.

The rearrangement links TRBV7-6 to TRBJ1-4; D is possibly TRBD1 (5 bases). CDR1 and CDR2 (germline): SGHVS, FNYEAQ. The CDR3 totals 14 residues. V shed 1 base and J shed 5 bases, with 8 bases lying between them. The CDR3 DNA follows: TGTGCCAGCAGCTTAGGGGGCAGGAATGAAAAACTGTTTTTT. Encoded protein: CASSLGGRNEKLFF.

The chain employs TRBV4-3 and TRBJ2-5; 7 positions match TRBD2. J gave up 5 bases and V 0 bases, and 9 bases lay outside the gene matches. The CDR3 is 16 residues long. CDR1 and CDR2 (germline): LGHNA, YSLEER. Here the CDR3 DNA reads TGCGCCAGCAGCCAAGATCTCAGCGGGAAGGGCGAGACCCAGTACTTC. It encodes CASSQDLSGKGETQYF.

The rearrangement joins TRBV7-3 to TRBJ2-2; TRBD2 matches 8 bases. Trimming took 4 bases from V and 7 from J; bases not matched to a gene: 11. In germline, CDR1 is SGHTA, CDR2 FQGTGA. The CDR3 consists of 16 residues. The CDR3 DNA reads TGTGCCAGCAGCTGGGCCCGGGTGCGGGAGGACGGGGAGCTGTTTTTT. As protein: CASSWARVREDGELFF.

V usage is TRBV20-1 and J usage is TRBJ1-4, with D unclear. The CDR3 consists of 10 residues. CDR1 and CDR2 (germline): DFQATT, SNEGSKA (reference sequence). V lost 7 bases and J lost 12, with 12 bases in between. CDR3 DNA sequence: TGCAGTGTTGGAAGTCGAGAACTGTTTTTT. It codes for CSVGSRELFF.

This clone was seen only a few times. The chain employs TRBV29-1 and TRBJ2-6; D is unclear. V lost 3 bases to trimming and J lost 2 bases, with 5 bases between them. The CDR3 contains 13 residues. The germline CDR1 and CDR2 sequences are SQVTM and ANQGSEA. The CDR3 DNA reads as TGCAGCGTTGACAGTACTGGGGCCAACGTCCTGACTTTC. Encoded protein: CSVDSTGANVLTF.

The chain carries TRBV29-1 and TRBJ2-1; a possible D gene is TRBD2 (5 bases). This CDR3 comprises 14 residues. The ends were cut back, 3 bases at V and 0 bases at J, with 9 bases in the middle. Germline V gene sequence: CDR1 SQVTM, CDR2 ANQGSEA. The CDR3 sequence is CSVEDLSSYNEQFF. CDR3 DNA: TGCAGCGTTGAGGACTTAAGCTCCTACAATGAGCAGTTCTTC.

This clone was seen just once. The chain uses TRBV6-1 and TRBJ2-1; D unresolved. The ends were cut back, 1 base at V and 0 bases at J, with 7 bases in the middle. Germline values: CDR1 MNHNS, CDR2 SASEGT. This CDR3 comprises 15 residues. The CDR3 DNA follows: TGTGCCAGCAGTGAAGGTTGGGGCTCCTACAATGAGCAGTTCTTC. Translating it yields CASSEGWGSYNEQFF.

This sequence joins TRBV2 and TRBJ2-3; D is possibly TRBD2 (7 bases). Germline loops: CDR1 SNHLY, CDR2 FYNNEI. Between the trimmed V and J ends, which lost 2 bases and 1 base, there was a span of 10 bases. The CDR3 consists of 15 residues. The CDR3 spells CASSEPGGGTDTQYF. CDR3 in DNA: TGTGCCAGCAGTGAACCGGGGGGCGGCACAGATACGCAGTATTTT.

This clone came up a few times. The chain combines TRBV4-1 with TRBJ2-7; tentatively, D is TRBD1 or TRBD2 (6 bases each). V was shortened by 1 base and J by 1 base, with 11 bases between the two germline ends. The CDR3 consists of 15 residues. Germline V CDR1 and CDR2: MGHRA, YSYEKL. CDR3 sequence reads: CASSQVRGLSYEQYF. For the CDR3, the DNA is TGCGCCAGCAGCCAAGTTCGGGGGCTTTCCTACGAGCAGTACTTC.

The chain couples TRBV5-4 to TRBJ1-1; D is undetermined. V lost 4 bases and J 6 bases, leaving 7 bases between the germline ends. The CDR3 extends over 11 amino acids. Germline loops: CDR1 SGHNT, CDR2 YYREEE (reference sequence). Here the CDR3 reads CASSGRSEAFF. CDR3 bases: TGTGCCAGCAGCGGTAGGTCTGAAGCTTTCTTT.

CDR3 bases: TGTGCCAGCAGCTACCTCAACAGGCTAAACACTGAAGCTTTCTTT. It encodes CASSYLNRLNTEAFF. J is TRBJ1-1 and V is TRBV5-6; D perhaps matches TRBD1 (5 bases). Trimming removed 3 bases from V and 2 bases from J, with 14 bases in between. CDR1 is SGHDT, CDR2 YYEEEE, per germline. The CDR3 spans 15 residues.

The V and J genes are TRBV27 and TRBJ1-5, with no clear D. The CDR3 covers 15 residues. V shed 4 bases and J shed 10 bases, with 20 bases lying between them. CDR1 is MNHEY and CDR2 is SMNVEV in the germline V gene (reference sequence). The CDR3 is CASSWRRTEGSPQHF. As DNA, the CDR3 is TGTGCCAGCAGTTGGCGACGGACCGAGGGATCCCCCCAGCATTTT.

The genes are TRBV25-1 and TRBJ1-6; TRBD1 aligns across 8 bases. CDR1 is MGHDK, CDR2 SYGVNS, per germline. The junction had 8 bases not matched to a gene; V was cut back by 4 bases and J by 9 bases. This CDR3 has 15 residues. CDR3 amino acids: CASSGYRGASSPLHF. CDR3 bases: TGTGCCAGCAGTGGCTACAGGGGGGCGAGTTCACCCCTCCACTTT. The variable domain in full, with the rest retrieved from reference TRBV25-1 and TRBJ1-6, is EADIYQTPRYLVIGTGKKITLECSQTMGHDKMYWYQQDPGMELHLIHYSYGVNSTEKGDLSSESTVSRIRTEHFPLTLESARPSHTSQYLCASSGYRGASSPLHFGNGTRLTVT.

This sequence joins TRBV7-9 and TRBJ2-1, with TRBD2 matching over 10 bases. V dropped 5 bases and J dropped 4; count of bases not matched to a gene: 11. The CDR3 extends over 17 amino acids. From germline, CDR1 is SEHNR and CDR2 FQNEAQ (reference sequence). CDR3 sequence (DNA): TGTGCCAGCAGCACTGATAGCGGGGGGATCCCTTACAATGAGCAGTTCTTC. Translated: CASSTDSGGIPYNEQFF.

This chain connects TRBV11-2 to TRBJ1-3; possibly TRBD1 for D (6 bases). V lost 5 bases, J lost 0 bases, and 20 bases lay in between. From germline, CDR1 is SGHAT and CDR2 FQNNGV. The CDR3 sequence is 18 residues long. CDR3 DNA sequence: TGTGCCAGCAGCCCCCAGGGATTGGGGGCCAGCTCTGGAAACACCATATATTTT. This codes for CASSPQGLGASSGNTIYF.

V gene TRBV7-3 combines with J gene TRBJ1-2, with 10 bases identical to TRBD1. Germline loops: CDR1 SGHTA, CDR2 FQGTGA. Germline trimming cut 5 bases from V and 7 bases from J; bases unmatched to any gene: 10. The length of the CDR3 is 15 residues. The CDR3 protein is CASSQSGQGIGGYTF. The CDR3 nucleotides are TGTGCCAGCAGCCAATCGGGACAGGGGATCGGTGGCTACACCTTC. Variable domain in full (rest from reference TRBV7-3 and TRBJ1-2): GAGVSQTPSNKVTEKGKYVELRCDPISGHTALYWYRQSLGQGPEFLIYFQGTGAADDSGLPNDRFFAVRPEGSVSTLKIQRTERGDSAVYLCASSQSGQGIGGYTFGSGTRLTVV.

This clone was seen once. V is TRBV29-1 and J is TRBJ2-2; D remains ambiguous. V was pared by 4 bases and J by 8 bases, with 5 bases between. The CDR3 has 10 amino acids. From germline, CDR1 is SQVTM and CDR2 ANQGSEA. The CDR3 bases are TGCAGCGTTGGTCCGGGGGAGCTGTTTTTT. Translated, it gives CSVGPGELFF.

This clone has just one count. The chain uses TRBV30 and TRBJ1-1; D ambiguous. The CDR3 consists of 11 residues. V was clipped by 5 bases and J by 0 bases, with 4 bases between them. Germline CDR1 GTSNPN, CDR2 SVGIG (reference sequence). The CDR3 DNA reads TGTGCCTGGGATTTGAACACTGAAGCTTTCTTT. This codes for CAWDLNTEAFF.

This clone was detected once. The V call is TRBV7-6, the J call TRBJ2-7; perhaps TRBD2 as D (6 bases). CDR1 is SGHVS, CDR2 FNYEAQ, per germline. V lost 5 bases and J 4 bases, leaving 12 bases between the germline ends. The CDR3 covers 13 residues. CDR3 region: CASSLAGLYEQYF. CDR3 in DNA: TGTGCCAGCAGCCTCGCGGGGTTGTACGAGCAGTACTTC.

V and J are TRBV7-3 and TRBJ1-2; D is unresolved. The length of the CDR3 is 15 residues. Germline V CDR1 and CDR2: SGHTA, FQGTGA. V lost 3 bases and J 6 bases, leaving 17 bases between the germline ends. CDR3 loop: CASSLTGGRLDGYTF. The CDR3 DNA is TGTGCCAGCAGCTTGACTGGCGGCAGGTTAGATGGCTACACCTTC.